Given below is one TCR beta chain in context. As yet, its antigen is unknown. Germline loops: CDR1 MGHRA, CDR2 YSYEKL. The CDR3 has 17 residues. The J segment lost 12 bases and the V segment lost 1 base, leaving 12 bases of the junction unmatched. Sequencing was performed with immunoSEQ multiplex PCR; in TCRdb, only in-frame clones are kept and a portion is missing. The sample comprises roughly 60,000 clones, roughly 89% of which are singletons, and 10% rests with the top ten. The time point here: cycle 4 day 1 (C4D1), after less than 7 weeks of nivolumab. Each patient relapsed following autologous stem cell transplantation, and prior brentuximab vedotin exposure differed. When best responses were assessed, they were complete response, partial response or progressive disease. The data were obtained in a study of PD-1 blockade in classical Hodgkin lymphoma. Overall study context: Intravenous infusions of nivolumab 3 mg/kg reached patients every 2 weeks.

Overall study findings and caveats: Patients with an early start, nivolumab under 1 year after ASCT, were excluded. TCR diversity in CD4+, not CD8+, cells rose significantly by C4D1.

The specimen was peripheral blood mononuclear cells (PBMCs), collected before the fourth cycle of nivolumab. The sequence was obtained from a human donor with classical Hodgkin lymphoma. This chain links TRBV4-1 with TRBJ2-1; 13 bases fit TRBD2. The CDR3 region is CASSQGPTSGGKGGQFF. Written as DNA, the CDR3 is TGCGCCAGCAGCCAAGGCCCGACTAGCGGGGGGAAGGGCGGGCAGTTCTTC.